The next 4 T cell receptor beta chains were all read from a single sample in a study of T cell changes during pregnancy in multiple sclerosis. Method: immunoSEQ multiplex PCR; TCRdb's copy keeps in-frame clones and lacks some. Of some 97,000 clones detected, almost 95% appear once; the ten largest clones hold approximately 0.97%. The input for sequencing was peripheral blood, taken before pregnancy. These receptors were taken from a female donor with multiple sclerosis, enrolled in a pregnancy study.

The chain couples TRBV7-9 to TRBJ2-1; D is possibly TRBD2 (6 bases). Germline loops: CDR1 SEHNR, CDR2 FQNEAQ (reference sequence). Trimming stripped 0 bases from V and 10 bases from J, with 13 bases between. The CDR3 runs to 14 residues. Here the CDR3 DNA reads TGTGCCAGCAGCTTAGCCATGGGGGGTGGGGAGCAGTTCTTC. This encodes CASSLAMGGGEQFF.

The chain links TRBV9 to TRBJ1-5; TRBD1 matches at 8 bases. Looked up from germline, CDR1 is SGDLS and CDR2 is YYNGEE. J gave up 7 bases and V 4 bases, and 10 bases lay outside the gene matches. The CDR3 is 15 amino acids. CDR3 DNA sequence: TGTGCCAGCAGCCCCCGTATGGACAGGGAACAGCCCCAGCATTTT. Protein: CASSPRMDREQPQHF.

CDR3 in DNA: TGTGCCAGTAGCCCTAGCGGGAGCGCAGATACGCAGTATTTT. Translation: CASSPSGSADTQYF. V and J are TRBV19 and TRBJ2-3; 10 bases match TRBD2. This CDR3 is built from 14 residues. Germline CDR1 is LNHDA and CDR2 is SQIVND (reference sequence). Trimming cost V 6 bases and J 4 bases; bases outside gene matches: 4.

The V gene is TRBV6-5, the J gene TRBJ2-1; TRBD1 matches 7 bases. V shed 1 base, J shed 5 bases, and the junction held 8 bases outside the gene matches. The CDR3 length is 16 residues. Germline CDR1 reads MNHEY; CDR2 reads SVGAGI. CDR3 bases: TGTGCCAGCAGTTACTTGACAGGGTGGCCTAACAATGAGCAGTTCTTC. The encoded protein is CASSYLTGWPNNEQFF.